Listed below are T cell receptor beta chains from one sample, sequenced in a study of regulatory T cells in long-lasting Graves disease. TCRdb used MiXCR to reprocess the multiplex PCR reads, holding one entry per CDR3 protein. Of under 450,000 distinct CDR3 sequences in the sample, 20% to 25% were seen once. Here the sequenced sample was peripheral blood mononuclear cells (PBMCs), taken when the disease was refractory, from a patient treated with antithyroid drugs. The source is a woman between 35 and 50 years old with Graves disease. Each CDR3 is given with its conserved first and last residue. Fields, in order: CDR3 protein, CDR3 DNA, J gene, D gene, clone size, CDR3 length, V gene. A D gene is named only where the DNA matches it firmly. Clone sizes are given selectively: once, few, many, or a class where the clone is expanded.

CASRVGDRGRNTEAFF TGTGCCAGCAGGGTAGGGGACAGGGGACGAAACACTGAAGCTTTCTTT TRBJ1-1 TRBD1 many 16 TRBV28
CASSLAGLGLDEQYF TGCGCCAGCAGCTTGGCGGGACTAGGTCTTGACGAGCAGTACTTC TRBJ2-7 TRBD2 NA 15 TRBV5-1
CASSYSITGAVETQYF TGTGCCAGCAGTTACTCGATAACAGGGGCTGTGGAGACCCAGTACTTC TRBJ2-5 TRBD1 NA 16 TRBV6-5
CSVDQGGNTEAFF TGCAGCGTTGACCAAGGGGGGAACACTGAAGCTTTCTTT TRBJ1-1 NA NA 13 TRBV29-1
CASSPPGRQVPWRNTIYF TGTGCCAGCAGCCCACCGGGACGCCAGGTCCCCTGGAGAAACACCATATATTTT TRBJ1-3 NA many 18 TRBV7-8
CASTPSPGSGYEQYF TGTGCCAGCACCCCCTCCCCAGGGTCCGGCTACGAGCAGTACTTC TRBJ2-7 NA many 15 TRBV28
CASSTGQGLYEQYF TGTGCCAGCAGCACGGGACAGGGCCTCTACGAGCAGTACTTC TRBJ2-7 TRBD1 NA 14 TRBV6-1
CASSLTGFYEQYF TGTGCCAGCAGTTTGACCGGGTTCTACGAGCAGTACTTC TRBJ2-7 NA many 13 TRBV28
CASSLRSGRAETQYF TGTGCCAGCAGCCTAAGAAGCGGGAGGGCGGAGACCCAGTACTTC TRBJ2-5 TRBD2 many 15 TRBV7-2
CASSPLSGEYEQYF TGTGCCAGCAGCCCCCTTTCTGGGGAGTACGAGCAGTACTTC TRBJ2-7 NA many 14 TRBV7-8
CASSYSDSGSTHEQYF TGTGCCAGCAGTTACTCCGATAGCGGGAGTACCCACGAGCAGTACTTC TRBJ2-7 TRBD2 many 16 TRBV6-2/TRBV6-3
CASSKRELRDRVYEQYF TGTGCCAGTAGTAAACGCGAACTCCGGGACAGGGTCTACGAGCAGTACTTC TRBJ2-7 TRBD1 NA 17 TRBV19
CSAGRDREAFF TGCAGTGCTGGTAGGGACAGGGAAGCTTTCTTT TRBJ1-1 TRBD1 many 11 TRBV20-1
CSANGAGTGEQYF TGCAGTGCTAACGGGGCGGGGACAGGCGAGCAGTACTTC TRBJ2-7 TRBD1 many 13 TRBV20-1
CSASLGHQQETQYF TGCAGTGCCTCCTTAGGGCACCAACAAGAGACCCAGTACTTC TRBJ2-5 NA NA 14 TRBV20-1
CASSGQGFTGELFF TGTGCCAGCAGTGGACAGGGGTTCACCGGGGAGCTGTTTTTT TRBJ2-2 TRBD1 many 14 TRBV2
CASSSWTGIHEQYF TGTGCCAGCAGTTCATGGACAGGGATCCACGAGCAGTACTTC TRBJ2-7 TRBD1 few 14 TRBV6-5
CASSQGGPISGELFF TGTGCCAGCAGTCAGGGGGGACCCATTTCCGGGGAGCTGTTTTTT TRBJ2-2 NA NA 15 TRBV2
CSADLRDATNEKLFF TGCAGTGCCGACCTTCGCGACGCAACTAATGAAAAACTGTTTTTT TRBJ1-4 NA many 15 TRBV20-1
CSASPFQAQPAGELFF TGCAGTGCTAGTCCCTTTCAGGCCCAGCCAGCCGGGGAGCTGTTTTTT TRBJ2-2 NA NA 16 TRBV20-1
CASSPKIPGQRSSYEQYF TGTGCCAGCAGTCCCAAGATCCCGGGACAGAGGAGCTCCTACGAGCAGTACTTC TRBJ2-7 TRBD1 NA 18 TRBV6-1
CASSLGGGVTVEQYF TGTGCCAGCAGCCTCGGGGGAGGGGTGACGGTCGAGCAGTACTTC TRBJ2-7 TRBD2 NA 15 TRBV3-1
CASSFAGTTNEKLFF TGTGCCAGCAGCTTTGCAGGGACAACTAATGAAAAACTGTTTTTT TRBJ1-4 NA NA 15 TRBV7-9
CASSLGQPPTYEQYF TGCGCCAGCAGCTTGGGACAGCCTCCGACCTACGAGCAGTACTTC TRBJ2-7 NA NA 15 TRBV5-1
CSVEVGGFSYEQYF TGCAGCGTTGAAGTTGGAGGGTTCTCCTACGAGCAGTACTTC TRBJ2-7 NA NA 14 TRBV29-1
CASSVGDVYEQYF TGTGCCAGCAGCGTAGGGGATGTCTACGAGCAGTACTTC TRBJ2-7 NA many 13 TRBV9
CASSWSLGGGYTF TGTGCCAGCAGTTGGTCTCTCGGCGGTGGCTACACCTTC TRBJ1-2 NA few 13 TRBV28
CSATHPSGNSRYNEQFF TGCAGTGCCACCCACCCTAGCGGGAATTCGCGGTACAATGAGCAGTTCTTC TRBJ2-1 TRBD2 NA 17 TRBV20-1